This TCR beta chain derives from a study of T cell repertoires in cytomegalovirus infection. The CDR3 runs to 14 residues. The V gene's germline CDR1 is MGHRA and CDR2 YSYEKL. One entry per CDR3 protein results from TCRdb running MiXCR on the reads. The sample yields about 130,000 distinct CDR3 sequences, approximately 30% seen once. About this clonotype: What it recognizes is unknown. One junction end does not reproduce the germline sequence, and a read error may be involved.

The input for sequencing was CD8+ T cells from cultured PBMCs, taken from culture after CMV antigen stimulation. This sequence joins TRBV4-1 and TRBJ1-4; D is undetermined. The source of this sequence is a human donor in good health (CMV status not recorded). Some clones in this sample may be carry-over from other donors' samples. CDR3 sequence reads: CTSSQWATNEKLFF. The CDR3 DNA is TGCACCAGCAGCCAATGGGCAACTAATGAAAAACTGTTTTTT.